The 2 T cell receptor beta chains listed next were all sequenced from one sample in a study of blood T cells in healthy people across ages. Together with a sample-barcoded 5' primer, a J-beta primer mix was included in a second PCR lasting roughly 6 to 12 cycles. TCRdb re-derived calls from the 5' RACE reads in MiXCR, one entry per CDR3 protein. The sample records some 1.5 million distinct CDR3 sequences, approximately 43% being singletons. The sequenced sample consisted of blood. All receptors derive from a woman under 30 in good health.

This clonotype appeared a few times. The J gene is TRBJ2-3, the V gene TRBV6-6; tentative D call: TRBD1 (5 bases). The CDR3 extends over 14 amino acids. The ends were cut back, 0 bases at V and 7 bases at J, with 11 bases in the middle. Germline values: CDR1 MNHNY, CDR2 SVGAGI (reference sequence). The CDR3 spells CASSYSDKAYTQYF. CDR3 DNA sequence: TGTGCCAGCAGTTACTCGGACAAAGCTTATACGCAGTATTTT.

The genes are TRBV19 and TRBJ2-1, with 7 bases matching TRBD2. Germline CDR1 and CDR2: LNHDA and SQIVND (reference sequence). The CDR3 totals 15 residues. Germline trimming cut 3 bases from V and 8 bases from J; bases unmatched to any gene: 10. This CDR3 reads CASSMGGSAVDEQFF. For the CDR3, the DNA is TGTGCCAGTAGTATGGGCGGGAGTGCCGTAGATGAGCAGTTCTTC.